This is a list of T cell receptor beta chains from one sample in a study of blood T cell repertoires in COVID-19. Some clones are missing from TCRdb's copy, which holds only in-frame ones; the method was immunoSEQ multiplex PCR. The sample lists some 260,000 clones; about three quarters were seen once. The specimen sequenced was peripheral blood. These receptors were collected from a woman of 80 years or more with acute or convalescent COVID-19. Each CDR3 is given with its conserved first and last residue. The D gene is left open where the match is weak. Only part of the rows carry a size: once, few, many, or a class if the clone is expanded.

DNA	CDR3	V	D	length	size	J
TGTGCCAGCAGCTTGGTGGCCAAAGGGGAGCTGTTTTTT	CASSLVAKGELFF	TRBV5-5	-	13	-	TRBJ2-2
TGTGCCAGCAGCCGCGGGACTAGCGGGGGAAACACAGATACGCAGTATTTT	CASSRGTSGGNTDTQYF	TRBV3-1/TRBV3-2	TRBD2	17	once	TRBJ2-3
TGCGCCAGCAGCCAAGTCCTAGCAGAGACCCAGTACTTC	CASSQVLAETQYF	TRBV4-3	-	13	-	TRBJ2-5
TGTGCCAGCAGCCCCGGGCTAGCGAGGGCAGGGACCCAGTACTTC	CASSPGLARAGTQYF	TRBV7-2	-	15	-	TRBJ2-5
TGCGCCAGCAGCCCCCCCGGGGGTGGGACCCAGTACTTC	CASSPPGGGTQYF	TRBV5-1	-	13	-	TRBJ2-5
TGTGCCAGCAGCCCCCGGGGGGGGAGGACTGAAGCTTTCTTT	CASSPRGGRTEAFF	TRBV3-1/TRBV3-2	-	14	-	TRBJ1-1
TGTGCCAGCAGTGTGGGAGCGGGGGCTTTCTTT	CASSVGAGAFF	TRBV2	-	11	-	TRBJ1-1
TGCGCCAGCAGCCTCAATCCAGGGCAGGGGGGAGCTTTCTTT	CASSLNPGQGGAFF	TRBV4-1	TRBD1	14	-	TRBJ1-1
TGCAGTGCTAGTCCGGGGACTAATAATGAAAAACTGTTTTTT	CSASPGTNNEKLFF	TRBV20-1	-	14	-	TRBJ1-4
TGTGCCAGTAGTAATAGGCACGGGAGCCCTACGGGACCTTACGAGCAGTACTTC	CASSNRHGSPTGPYEQYF	TRBV19	-	18	-	TRBJ2-7
TGTGCCAGCAGTGCCAGGGGCCAGAACACTGAAGCTTTCTTT	CASSARGQNTEAFF	TRBV27	-	14	-	TRBJ1-1
TGTGCCAGCAGCCAAGCCAGGGGCCAAGCTTTCTTT	CASSQARGQAFF	TRBV3-1/TRBV3-2	-	12	once	TRBJ1-1
TGTGCCAGCTCATCAAGCGGGGGTGTCACTGAAGCTTTCTTT	CASSSSGGVTEAFF	TRBV18	-	14	-	TRBJ1-1
TGTGCCAGCAGTCCCGGACAGGTCTCCTACAATGAGCAGTTCTTC	CASSPGQVSYNEQFF	TRBV28	TRBD1	15	-	TRBJ2-1
TGTGCCAGTAGTATAGGACTAGCGGGGCTCTACAATGAGCAGTTCTTC	CASSIGLAGLYNEQFF	TRBV19	TRBD2	16	few	TRBJ2-1
TGTGCCAGCAGCCGGGACAGACAGAACACCGGGGAGCTGTTTTTT	CASSRDRQNTGELFF	TRBV7-3	TRBD1	15	-	TRBJ2-2